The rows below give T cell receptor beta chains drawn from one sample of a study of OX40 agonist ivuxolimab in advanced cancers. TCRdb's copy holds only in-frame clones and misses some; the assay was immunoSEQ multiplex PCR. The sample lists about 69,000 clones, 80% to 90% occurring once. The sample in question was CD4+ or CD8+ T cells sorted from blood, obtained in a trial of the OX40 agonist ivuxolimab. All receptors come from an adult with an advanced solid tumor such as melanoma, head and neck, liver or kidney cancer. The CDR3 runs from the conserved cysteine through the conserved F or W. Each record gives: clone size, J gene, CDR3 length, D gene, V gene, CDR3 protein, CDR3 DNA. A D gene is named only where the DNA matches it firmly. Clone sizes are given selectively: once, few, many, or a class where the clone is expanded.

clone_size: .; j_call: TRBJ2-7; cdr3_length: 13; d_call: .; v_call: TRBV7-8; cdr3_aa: CASSLALTYEQYF; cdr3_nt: TGTGCCAGCAGCTTAGCGCTAACCTACGAGCAGTACTTC
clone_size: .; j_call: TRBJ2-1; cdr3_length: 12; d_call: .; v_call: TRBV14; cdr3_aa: CASSPTLSEQFF; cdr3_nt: TGTGCCAGCAGCCCTACCCTGTCCGAGCAGTTCTTC
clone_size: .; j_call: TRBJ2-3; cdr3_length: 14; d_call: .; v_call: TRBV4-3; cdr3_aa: CASSLKPSPDTQYF; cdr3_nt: TGCGCCAGCAGCCTCAAGCCCTCCCCAGATACGCAGTATTTT
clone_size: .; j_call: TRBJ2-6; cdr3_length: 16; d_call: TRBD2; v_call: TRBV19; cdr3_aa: CASRLAGGPGANVLTF; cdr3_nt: TGTGCCAGTAGACTAGCGGGGGGGCCTGGGGCCAACGTCCTGACTTTC
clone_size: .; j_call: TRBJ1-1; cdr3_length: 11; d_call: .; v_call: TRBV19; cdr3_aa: CASSTGGEAFF; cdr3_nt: TGTGCCAGTAGTACCGGCGGTGAAGCTTTCTTT
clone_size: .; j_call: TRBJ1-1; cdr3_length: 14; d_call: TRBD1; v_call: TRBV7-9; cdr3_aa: CASSLGQGATEAFF; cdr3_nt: TGTGCCAGCAGCTTAGGACAGGGGGCCACTGAAGCTTTCTTT
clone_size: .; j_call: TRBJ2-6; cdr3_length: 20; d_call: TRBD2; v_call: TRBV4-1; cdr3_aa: CASSPLAGGPDESGANVLTF; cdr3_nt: TGCGCCAGCAGCCCGCTAGCGGGAGGGCCGGATGAATCTGGGGCCAACGTCCTGACTTTC
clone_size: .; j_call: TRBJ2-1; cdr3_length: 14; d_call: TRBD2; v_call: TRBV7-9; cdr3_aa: CASRLAGGPNEQFF; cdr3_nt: TGTGCCAGCAGACTTGCGGGGGGGCCAAATGAGCAGTTCTTC
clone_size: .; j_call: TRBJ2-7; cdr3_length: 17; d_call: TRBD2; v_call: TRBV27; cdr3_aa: CASSLLLAGGPIHEQYF; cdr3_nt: TGTGCCAGCAGTTTATTACTAGCGGGAGGGCCAATCCACGAGCAGTACTTC
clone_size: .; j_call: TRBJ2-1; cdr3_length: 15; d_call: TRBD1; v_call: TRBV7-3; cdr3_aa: CASSLIGGAQNEQFF; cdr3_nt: TGTGCCAGCAGCTTAATAGGGGGCGCTCAGAATGAGCAGTTCTTC
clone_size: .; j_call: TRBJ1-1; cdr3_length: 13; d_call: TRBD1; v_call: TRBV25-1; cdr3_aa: CASSGTGDTEAFF; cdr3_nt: TGTGCCAGCAGCGGGACAGGGGACACTGAAGCTTTCTTT
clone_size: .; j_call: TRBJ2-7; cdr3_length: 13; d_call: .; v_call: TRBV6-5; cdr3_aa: CASSYGFVYEQYF; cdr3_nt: TGTGCCAGCAGTTACGGGTTCGTCTACGAGCAGTACTTC
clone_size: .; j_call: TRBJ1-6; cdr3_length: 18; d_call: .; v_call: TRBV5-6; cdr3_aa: CASSTLLYGGNYKSPFHF; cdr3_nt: TGTGCCAGCAGCACCCTTCTATACGGGGGAAATTATAAGTCACCCTTCCACTTT
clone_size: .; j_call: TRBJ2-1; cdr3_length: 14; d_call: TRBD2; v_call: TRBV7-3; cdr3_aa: CASSSSTSHNEQFF; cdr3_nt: TGTGCCAGCAGCTCCTCGACTAGCCACAATGAGCAGTTCTTC
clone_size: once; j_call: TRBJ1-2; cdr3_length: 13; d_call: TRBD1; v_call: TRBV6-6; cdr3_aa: CASTPTGDYGYTF; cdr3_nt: TGTGCCAGCACCCCGACAGGGGACTATGGCTACACCTTC
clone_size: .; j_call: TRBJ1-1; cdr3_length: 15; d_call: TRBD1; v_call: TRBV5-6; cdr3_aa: CASSFGTVMNTEAFF; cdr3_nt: TGTGCCAGCAGCTTCGGGACAGTCATGAACACTGAAGCTTTCTTT
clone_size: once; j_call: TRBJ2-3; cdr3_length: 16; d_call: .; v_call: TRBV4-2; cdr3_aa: CASSRQSGSNTDTQYF; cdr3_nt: TGTGCCAGCAGCCGCCAATCAGGGTCGAACACAGATACGCAGTATTTT
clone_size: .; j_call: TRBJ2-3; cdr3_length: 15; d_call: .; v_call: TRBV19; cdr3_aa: CASSIVGSHPDTQYF; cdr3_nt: TGTGCCAGTAGTATAGTGGGCAGTCACCCAGATACGCAGTATTTT
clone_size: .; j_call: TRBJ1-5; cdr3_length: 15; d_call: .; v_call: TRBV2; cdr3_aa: CASSPGGPSNQPQHF; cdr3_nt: TGTGCCAGCAGCCCCGGGGGGCCGAGCAATCAGCCCCAGCATTTT
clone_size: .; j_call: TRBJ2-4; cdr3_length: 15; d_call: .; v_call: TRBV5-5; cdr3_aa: CASMIGSLAKNIQYF; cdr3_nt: TGTGCCAGCATGATTGGCAGCTTAGCCAAAAACATTCAGTACTTC
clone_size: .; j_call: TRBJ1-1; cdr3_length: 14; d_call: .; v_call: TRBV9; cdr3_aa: CASSVQGGDTEAFF; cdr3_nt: TGTGCCAGCAGCGTTCAGGGTGGGGACACTGAAGCTTTCTTT
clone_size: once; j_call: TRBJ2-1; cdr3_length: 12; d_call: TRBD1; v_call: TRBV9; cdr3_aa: CASSVAGQGAIF; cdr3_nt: TGTGCCAGCAGCGTAGCTGGACAGGGGGCGATCTTC
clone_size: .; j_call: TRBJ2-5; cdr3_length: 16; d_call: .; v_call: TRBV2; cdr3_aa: CASSEEGNTAMETQYF; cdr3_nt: TGTGCCAGCAGTGAAGAGGGAAACACGGCCATGGAGACCCAGTACTTC
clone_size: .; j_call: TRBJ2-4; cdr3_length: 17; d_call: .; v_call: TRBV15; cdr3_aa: CATSDPPGGVVKNIQYF; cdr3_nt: TGTGCCACCAGCGATCCCCCCGGGGGAGTAGTAAAAAACATTCAGTACTTC
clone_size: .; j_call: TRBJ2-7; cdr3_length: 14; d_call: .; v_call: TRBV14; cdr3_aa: CASSQVGSIYEQYF; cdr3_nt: TGTGCCAGCAGCCAAGTGGGCAGTATTTACGAGCAGTACTTC
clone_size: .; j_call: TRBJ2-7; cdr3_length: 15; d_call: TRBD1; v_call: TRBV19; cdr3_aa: CASSIGLQGAYEQYF; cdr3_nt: TGTGCCAGTAGTATAGGGTTACAGGGGGCCTACGAGCAGTACTTT
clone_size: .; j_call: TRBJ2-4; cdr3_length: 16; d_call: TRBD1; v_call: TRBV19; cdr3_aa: CASSPTDRGPKNIQYF; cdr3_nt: TGTGCCAGTAGTCCTACTGACAGGGGGCCCAAAAACATTCAGTACTTC
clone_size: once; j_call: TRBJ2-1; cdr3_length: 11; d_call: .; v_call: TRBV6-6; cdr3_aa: CASRSYSVLFF; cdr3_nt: TGTGCCAGTAGGTCCTATTCGGTTCTGTTCTTC
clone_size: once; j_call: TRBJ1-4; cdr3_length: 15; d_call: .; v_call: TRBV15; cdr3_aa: CATSIPRGSNEKLFF; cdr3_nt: TGTGCCACCAGCATTCCCAGGGGCTCTAATGAAAAACTGTTTTTT
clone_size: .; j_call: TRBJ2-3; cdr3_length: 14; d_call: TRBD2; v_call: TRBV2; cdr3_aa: CASLAGSATDTQYF; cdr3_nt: TGTGCCAGCTTAGCGGGGTCTGCTACAGATACGCAGTATTTT
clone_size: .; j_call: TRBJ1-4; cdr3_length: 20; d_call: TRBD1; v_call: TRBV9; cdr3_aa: CASSADGNRGLYSPNEKLFF; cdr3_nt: TGTGCCAGCAGCGCGGACGGGAACAGGGGGCTTTACTCGCCAAATGAAAAACTGTTTTTT
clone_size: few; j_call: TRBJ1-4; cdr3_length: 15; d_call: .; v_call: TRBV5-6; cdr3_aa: CASSLDGDFSEKLFF; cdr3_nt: TGTGCCAGCAGCTTGGACGGGGACTTCAGTGAAAAACTGTTTTTT
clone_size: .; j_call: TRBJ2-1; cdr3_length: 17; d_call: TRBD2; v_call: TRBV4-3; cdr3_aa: CASSQDWPAGAYNEQFF; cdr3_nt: TGCGCCAGCAGCCAAGATTGGCCAGCGGGAGCTTACAATGAGCAGTTCTTC
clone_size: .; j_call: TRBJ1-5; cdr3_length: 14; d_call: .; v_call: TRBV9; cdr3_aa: CASSVGDSNQPQHF; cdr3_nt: TGTGCCAGCAGCGTAGGGGACAGCAATCAGCCCCAGCATTTT
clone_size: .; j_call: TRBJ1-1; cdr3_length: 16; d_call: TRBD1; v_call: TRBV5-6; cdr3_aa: CASSFPTGTGNTEAFF; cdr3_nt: TGTGCCAGCAGCTTCCCTACCGGGACAGGGAACACTGAAGCTTTCTTT
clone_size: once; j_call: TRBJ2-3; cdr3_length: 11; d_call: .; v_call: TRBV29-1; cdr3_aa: CSVDSADTQYF; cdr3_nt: TGCAGCGTTGATTCGGCAGATACGCAGTATTTT
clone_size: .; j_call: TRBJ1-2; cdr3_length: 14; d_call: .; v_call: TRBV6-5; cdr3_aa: CASSYGYAGNGYTF; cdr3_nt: TGTGCCAGCAGTTACGGTTATGCAGGGAATGGCTACACCTTC
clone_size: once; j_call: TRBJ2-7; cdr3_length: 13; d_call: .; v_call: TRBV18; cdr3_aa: CASSPREFYEQYF; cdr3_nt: TGTGCCAGCTCACCCAGGGAGTTCTACGAGCAGTACTTC
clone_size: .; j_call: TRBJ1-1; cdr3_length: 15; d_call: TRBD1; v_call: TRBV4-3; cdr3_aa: CASSQDRQGGTEAFF; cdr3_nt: TGCGCCAGCAGCCAAGATCGACAGGGAGGAACTGAAGCTTTCTTT
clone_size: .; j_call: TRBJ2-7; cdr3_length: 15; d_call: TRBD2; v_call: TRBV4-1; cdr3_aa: CASSLFSGGTYEQYF; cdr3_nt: TGCGCCAGCAGCCTTTTTTCGGGAGGGACCTACGAGCAGTACTTC
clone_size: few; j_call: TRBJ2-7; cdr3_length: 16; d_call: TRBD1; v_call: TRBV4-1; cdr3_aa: CASSQDATGVFYEQYF; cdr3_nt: TGCGCCAGCAGCCAAGATGCGACAGGGGTTTTCTACGAGCAGTACTTC
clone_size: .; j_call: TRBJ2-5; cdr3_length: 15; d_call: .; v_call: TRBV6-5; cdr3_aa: CASSYRAHQTETQYF; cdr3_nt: TGTGCCAGCAGTTACCGCGCGCACCAAACGGAGACCCAGTACTTC
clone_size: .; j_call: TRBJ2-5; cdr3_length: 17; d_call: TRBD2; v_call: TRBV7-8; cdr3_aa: CASSLASLAGDEETQYF; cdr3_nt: TGTGCCAGCAGCTTAGCTTCCCTAGCGGGAGATGAAGAGACCCAGTACTTC
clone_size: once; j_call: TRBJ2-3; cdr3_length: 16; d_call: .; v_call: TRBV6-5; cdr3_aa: CASSYSKFGSTDTQYF; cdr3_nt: TGTGCCAGCAGTTACTCGAAATTCGGCAGCACAGATACGCAGTATTTT
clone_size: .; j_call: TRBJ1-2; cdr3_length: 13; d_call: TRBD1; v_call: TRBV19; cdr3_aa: CASITGGDYGYTF; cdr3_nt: TGTGCCAGTATCACAGGGGGAGACTATGGCTACACCTTC
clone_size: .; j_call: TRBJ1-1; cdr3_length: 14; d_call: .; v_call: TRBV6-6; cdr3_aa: CASSFTGPSGEAFF; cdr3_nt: TGTGCCAGCAGTTTTACAGGGCCCAGCGGGGAAGCTTTCTTT